This T cell receptor (beta chain) was sequenced during a study of blood T cell repertoires in COVID-19. Participant-given clinical history determined each cohort assignment. Exposed volunteers were people who met a COVID-19 case within 2 weeks before study entry. The ends were cut back, 3 bases at V and 3 bases at J, with 16 bases in the middle. This CDR3 spans 15 amino acids. Germline loops: CDR1 SGHRS, CDR2 YFSETQ. In the authors' workflow: Counts of nucleated cells, estimated from reference gene primer amplification, were obtained. Measured with immunoSEQ multiplex PCR; TCRdb has only the in-frame clones, and not every one. From that table come the V and J calls and clone size; the DNA was used to work out D and trimming. The sample consists of about 300,000 clones, roughly nine tenths of them appearing once.

The source of this sequence is a woman between 45 and 60 years old who had been exposed to COVID-19. The chain is built from TRBV5-1 and TRBJ2-7; tentatively, D is TRBD1 (6 bases). Sequencing was done on a sample of PBMCs or T cells enriched from blood (not recorded which). The CDR3: CASSSQGKGIYEQYF. In DNA, the CDR3 is TGCGCCAGCAGCTCGCAGGGGAAAGGCATCTACGAGCAGTACTTC.